This record covers a single T cell receptor beta chain. Assay used: immunoSEQ multiplex PCR; TCRdb lists only in-frame clones, some missing. This sample has 2,500,000 or so clones; 90% to 95% occur once, and the top ten carry 0.11% to 0.15%. The germline V gene encodes CDR1 SGHRS and CDR2 YFSETQ. Trimming stripped 4 bases from V and 6 bases from J, with 14 bases between. The CDR3 sequence is 14 residues long. This sample is part of a study of shared clonotypes between healthy human individuals. The TCR was taken from a man aged 18 to 35 in good health. This chain connects TRBV5-1 to TRBJ2-1, with a possible D match to TRBD2 (6 bases). The sequencing sample was made of naive CD4+ T cells sorted from blood. Subset reported: CD45RA+ positively selected. The CDR3 region is CASSIGGPGNEQFF. In nucleotides, the CDR3 is TGCGCCAGCAGCATCGGGGGACCCGGCAATGAGCAGTTCTTC.